These 27 T cell receptor beta chains were all obtained from the same sample, sequenced in a study of regulatory T cells in long-lasting Graves disease. Combining iRepertoire HTBI primers with Arm-PCR of CDR3 regions, the authors built TCR beta libraries. Using its own MiXCR run on the multiplex PCR reads, TCRdb lists one record per CDR3 protein. The top ten clones hold over 7.5% of a sample with roughly 410,000 distinct CDR3 sequences, 15% of them seen once. Documented time point: newly diagnosed GD, antithyroid drugs for less than 3 months. PBMCs were the source of the RNA used for TCR sequencing. This same sample was also part of a study on T cells in Graves' hyperthyroidism and ophthalmopathy.

The material sequenced was peripheral blood mononuclear cells (PBMCs), taken at new diagnosis, from a patient treated with antithyroid drugs. These TCRs come from a woman aged 35 to 49 with Graves disease.

This clonotype was counted many times. V usage is TRBV6-9 and J usage is TRBJ2-1, with a weak D call TRBD2 (6 bases). With 3 bases removed from V and 5 bases from J, the gap between germline ends came to 23 bases. Looked up from germline, CDR1 is MNHGY and CDR2 is SVAAGI. This CDR3 region has 18 residues. Written as DNA, the CDR3 is TGTGCCAGCAGTTACTCCTTCGGACTAATGCGGTGGGACAATGAGCAGTTCTTC. Translated: CASSYSFGLMRWDNEQFF.

This clonotype was seen ten or more times. V is TRBV7-6 and J is TRBJ2-3; D is unclear. Germline V gives CDR1 SGHVS, CDR2 FNYEAQ. The V gene lost 5 bases and the J gene lost 5 bases, with 11 bases spanning the gap. This CDR3 is 13 amino acids long. The DNA of the CDR3 is TGTGCCAGCAGCGTAAGTTTAGGAGATACGCAGTATTTT. Translation: CASSVSLGDTQYF.

This clonotype was found a few times. The rearrangement uses TRBV5-1 and TRBJ2-3; no clear D. Germline-derived CDR1 and CDR2 are SGHRS and YFSETQ. Trimming pared 0 bases from V and 6 bases from J, leaving 17 bases between. The CDR3 length is 16 residues. Here the CDR3 reads CASSLGVQIPMDTQYF. The CDR3 DNA reads as TGCGCCAGCAGCTTGGGGGTTCAAATACCTATGGATACGCAGTATTTT.

Ten or more counts support this clonotype. V is TRBV28 and J is TRBJ2-1; 8 bases are shared with TRBD2. The germline V gene has CDR1 MDHEN and CDR2 SYDVKM. The CDR3 contains 16 residues. With V trimmed by 6 bases and J by 8 bases, 15 bases remained unmatched. The CDR3 DNA sequence: TGTGCCAGCAGCTCAGGATTAGCGGGACGTTTGGATGAGCAGTTCTTC. Its protein product is CASSSGLAGRLDEQFF.

This clonotype was counted once. It may be a read error: a sequence one base away is much more abundant. The V call is TRBV6-2 or TRBV6-3, the J call TRBJ2-2, with 10 bases aligning to TRBD2. The CDR3 length is 17 residues. Germline-derived CDR1 and CDR2 are MNHEY and SVGEGT. CDR3 in DNA: TGTGCCAGCAGAGCGACTAGCGGGCCACCGCCCACCGGGGGGCTGTTTTTT. Amino acids: CASRATSGPPPTGGLFF.

In its sample, this clonotype was seen many times. The genes are TRBV12-3 or TRBV12-4 and TRBJ2-7; D call uncertain. There are 13 residues in the CDR3. The V end lost 6 bases, the J end lost 3 bases, and 12 bases lay between the germline ends. The CDR3 nucleotides read TGTGCCAGCAGCCCATCCCGTAACTACGAGCAGTACTTC. Translated, it gives CASSPSRNYEQYF.

As regards this clonotype: A read error may explain this, as a much larger clone is one base away. CDR3 sequence reads: CASSYSQGPWGNERFF. CDR3 nucleotides: TGTGCCAGCAGTTACTCTCAGGGGCCCTGGGGCAATGAGCGGTTCTTC. The chain joins TRBV6-5 to TRBJ2-1, with TRBD1 as a possible D gene (6 bases). Germline loops: CDR1 MNHEY, CDR2 SVGAGI. This CDR3 region has 16 residues.

This clonotype came up many times. The chain couples TRBV27 to TRBJ2-3; D may correspond to TRBD1 or TRBD2 (5 bases each). The ends were cut back, 10 bases at V and 4 bases at J, with 18 bases in the middle. The CDR3 has 14 amino acids. Germline V gene sequence: CDR1 MNHEY, CDR2 SMNVEV (reference sequence). The CDR3 is CATEGSGQADTQYF. DNA of the CDR3: TGTGCCACCGAGGGGTCAGGCCAGGCAGATACGCAGTATTTT.

This clonotype has at least ten counts. V usage is TRBV29-1 and J usage is TRBJ2-5; perhaps TRBD2 as D (5 bases). The germline CDR1 and CDR2 sequences are SQVTM and ANQGSEA. Trimming took 4 bases from V and 3 from J, leaving 15 bases between them. This CDR3 contains 14 residues. CDR3 bases: TGCAGCGTTGTGAAGCGGACGTTAGAAGAGACCCAGTACTTC. Amino acids: CSVVKRTLEETQYF.

At least ten counts were recorded for this clonotype. This sequence joins TRBV30 and TRBJ2-2, with 7 bases that match TRBD2. Germline loops: CDR1 GTSNPN, CDR2 SVGIG (reference sequence). V was pared by 4 bases and J by 2 bases, with 1 base of the junction left unmatched. CDR3 length equals 13 residues. CDR3 DNA sequence: TGTGCCTGGACTAGCGGAAACACCGGGGAGCTGTTTTTT. This translates into CAWTSGNTGELFF.

This clonotype was seen ten or more times. The rearrangement links TRBV29-1 to TRBJ2-3; 9 bases are a match to TRBD2. The CDR3 covers 16 residues. Germline V lookup: CDR1 SQVTM, CDR2 ANQGSEA. V lost 4 bases to trimming and J lost 2 bases; unmatched junction nucleotides: 10. The CDR3: CSVAGTSSRNTDTQYF. CDR3 sequence (DNA): TGCAGCGTTGCCGGGACTAGCTCTCGAAACACAGATACGCAGTATTTT.

The table lists this clonotype with many counts. This chain joins TRBV5-1 and TRBJ1-1, with TRBD1 as a possible D gene (5 bases). Trimming stripped 3 bases from V and 7 bases from J, with 7 bases between. The CDR3 is made up of 11 amino acids. CDR1 is SGHRS, CDR2 YFSETQ, per germline. The CDR3 DNA follows: TGCGCCAGCAGCTCCCAGGGTGAAGCTTTCTTT. Residues: CASSSQGEAFF.

This clonotype appeared a few times. This chain connects TRBV7-2 to TRBJ2-7; D not certain. Trimming took 5 bases from V and 6 from J, leaving 8 bases between them. CDR3 size: 11 residues. CDR1 and CDR2 (germline): SGHTA, FQGNSA. The CDR3 DNA is TGTGCCAGCAGCCGTGCGGTCGAGCAGTACTTC. Its translation: CASSRAVEQYF.

Many counts were recorded for this clonotype. The chain uses TRBV6-2 or TRBV6-3 and TRBJ2-5, with 7 bases matching TRBD2. Germline V gene lookup returns CDR1 MNHEY and CDR2 SVGEGT. The CDR3 covers 15 residues. Germline trimming cut 5 bases from V and 5 bases from J; bases unmatched to any gene: 11. CDR3 nucleotide sequence: TGTGCCAGCAGTACCCTCGCGGGAGAGCTGGAGACCCAGTACTTC. Translated: CASSTLAGELETQYF.

This clonotype was recorded at least ten times. The chain combines TRBV28 with TRBJ2-1; TRBD1 matches 12 bases. Losses at the gene ends were 10 bases for V and 7 bases for J; bases not matched to a gene: 11. The germline V gene encodes CDR1 MDHEN and CDR2 SYDVKM. The CDR3 runs to 15 residues. CDR3 nucleotides: TGTGCCACCTTGGCCGGGACAGGGGGCTGGAATGAGCAGTTCTTC. Its protein product is CATLAGTGGWNEQFF.

This clonotype was recorded at least ten times. The chain joins TRBV18 to TRBJ2-1; 13 nucleotides agree with TRBD2. This CDR3 has 17 residues. V dropped 1 base and J dropped 3; count of bases not matched to a gene: 3. Germline CDR1 KGHSH, CDR2 LQKENI. Here the CDR3 reads CASSPLTSGRIYNEQFF. The CDR3 DNA is TGTGCCAGCTCACCACTGACTAGCGGGAGGATCTACAATGAGCAGTTCTTC. The full variable domain, with the rest looked up from reference TRBV18 and TRBJ2-1, is NAGVMQNPRHLVRRRGQEARLRCSPMKGHSHVYWYRQLPEEGLKFMVYLQKENIIDESGMPKERFSAEFPKEGPSILRIQQVVRGDSAAYFCASSPLTSGRIYNEQFFGPGTRLTVL.

This clonotype was seen a few times. This sequence joins TRBV7-9 and TRBJ2-1; 13 nucleotides align to TRBD2. Germline CDR1 is SEHNR and CDR2 is FQNEAQ (reference sequence). This CDR3 region has 15 residues. J lost 9 bases, V lost 3 bases, and 5 bases had no gene match. The CDR3 DNA follows: TGTGCCAGCAGCTTCGGACTAGCGGGAGAAGGTGAGCAGTTCTTC. Translated, it gives CASSFGLAGEGEQFF.

This clonotype was counted many times. This chain links TRBV29-1 with TRBJ2-1; 7 bases match TRBD2. In germline, CDR1 is SQVTM, CDR2 ANQGSEA. This CDR3 contains 14 residues. Germline trimming cut 6 bases from V and 8 bases from J; bases unmatched to any gene: 13. CDR3 protein: CSVDSSGIVYEQFF. The CDR3 DNA reads TGCAGCGTGGATTCCAGCGGGATTGTATATGAGCAGTTCTTC.

Many counts were recorded for this clonotype. V gene TRBV7-2 combines with J gene TRBJ2-5; a weak D match, TRBD2 (6 bases). CDR1 and CDR2 (germline): SGHTA, FQGNSA. V was pared by 5 bases and J by 5 bases, with 15 bases between. There are 14 residues in the CDR3. The CDR3: CASSPTRDEETQYF. CDR3 coding DNA: TGTGCCAGCAGCCCGACTAGGGACGAGGAGACCCAGTACTTC.

This clonotype occurred many times. The CDR3 DNA reads as TGTGCCAGCAGTTCCTCGACAGGGCATGTTCAGCCCCAGCATTTT. Residues: CASSSSTGHVQPQHF. V and J are TRBV6-5 and TRBJ1-5; 7 nucleotides match TRBD1. CDR1 is MNHEY, CDR2 SVGAGI, per germline. With 4 bases clipped from V and 6 bases from J, the junction kept 9 bases outside the gene matches. The length of the CDR3 is 15 residues.

This clonotype was recorded many times. The J gene is TRBJ2-5, the V gene TRBV29-1; 7 positions agree with TRBD2. In germline, CDR1 is SQVTM, CDR2 ANQGSEA. The CDR3 totals 16 residues. Losses at the gene ends were 6 bases for V and 2 bases for J; bases not matched to a gene: 15. The CDR3, as DNA: TGCAGCGTCCCAAGACCGTCGCTAGCGGTGCAAGAGACCCAGTACTTC. Encoded protein: CSVPRPSLAVQETQYF.

This clonotype has at least ten counts. This rearrangement joins TRBV4-3 to TRBJ2-1, with D possibly being TRBD2 (5 bases). The CDR3 is made up of 15 amino acids. Looked up from germline, CDR1 is LGHNA and CDR2 is YSLEER. Trimming left V 2 bases short and J 9 bases short, with 17 bases between. The CDR3 sequence: CASSQLAFDFGEQFF. DNA of the CDR3: TGCGCCAGCAGCCAACTAGCCTTCGACTTCGGTGAGCAGTTCTTC.

J is TRBJ2-6 and V is TRBV7-9; D gene uncertain. The CDR3 is 13 residues long. Germline values: CDR1 SEHNR, CDR2 FQNEAQ (reference sequence). The V end lost 5 bases, the J end lost 2 bases, and 4 bases lay between the germline ends. CDR3 coding DNA: TGTGCCAGCAGCCGCGCTGGGGCCAACGTCCTGACTTTC. It codes for CASSRAGANVLTF.

This clonotype came up many times. This chain links TRBV11-3 with TRBJ2-1; no reliable D call. V lost 2 bases and J 7 bases, leaving 12 bases between the germline ends. The CDR3 sequence is 14 residues long. Germline CDR1 reads SGHNT; CDR2 reads YENEEA. CDR3 DNA sequence: TGTGCCAGCAGCTTAACGGCCCTACGGAATGAGCAGTTCTTC. It yields the protein CASSLTALRNEQFF.

This clonotype was picked up many times. V and J are TRBV28 and TRBJ2-7; 9 bases agree with TRBD2. This CDR3 has 15 residues. From germline, CDR1 is MDHEN and CDR2 SYDVKM. J gave up 2 bases and V 6 bases, and 8 bases lay outside the gene matches. The CDR3 protein is CASSLGLAGAYEQYF. The CDR3 region has the DNA TGTGCCAGCAGCTTAGGTTTAGCGGGAGCCTACGAGCAGTACTTC.

V and J are TRBV28 and TRBJ2-1; TRBD2 might be the D (6 bases). Between the trimmed V and J ends, which lost 2 bases and 9 bases, there was a span of 17 bases. This CDR3 has 15 amino acids. In germline, CDR1 is MDHEN, CDR2 SYDVKM. The CDR3 DNA reads as TGTGCCAGCAGTTTAATTGGCAGGAGGGTGGCTGAGCAGTTCTTC. It codes for CASSLIGRRVAEQFF.

This clonotype was seen many times. The CDR3 reads CASSLTPGARAETQYF. The CDR3 region has the DNA TGTGCCAGCAGTCTTACTCCGGGGGCCAGGGCAGAGACCCAGTACTTC. J is TRBJ2-5 and V is TRBV28, with D perhaps given as TRBD1 or TRBD2 (6 bases each). CDR3 length equals 16 residues. Per the germline V gene, CDR1 is MDHEN and CDR2 is SYDVKM. V lost 5 bases, J lost 4 bases, and 20 bases lay in between.